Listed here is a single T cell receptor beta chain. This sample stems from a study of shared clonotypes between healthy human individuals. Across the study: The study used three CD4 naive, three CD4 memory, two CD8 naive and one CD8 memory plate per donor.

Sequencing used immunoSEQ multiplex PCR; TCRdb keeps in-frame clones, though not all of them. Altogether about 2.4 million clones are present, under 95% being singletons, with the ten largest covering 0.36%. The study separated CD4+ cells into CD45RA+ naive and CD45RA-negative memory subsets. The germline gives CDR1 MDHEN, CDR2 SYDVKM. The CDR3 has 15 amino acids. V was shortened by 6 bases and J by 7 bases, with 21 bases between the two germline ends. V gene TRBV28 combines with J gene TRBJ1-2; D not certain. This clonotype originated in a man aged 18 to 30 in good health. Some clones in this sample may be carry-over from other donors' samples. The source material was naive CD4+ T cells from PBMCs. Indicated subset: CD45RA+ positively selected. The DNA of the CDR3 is TGTGCCAGCAGCCTCCACGGGTATGGATACGGTGGCTACACCTTC. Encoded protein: CASSLHGYGYGGYTF.